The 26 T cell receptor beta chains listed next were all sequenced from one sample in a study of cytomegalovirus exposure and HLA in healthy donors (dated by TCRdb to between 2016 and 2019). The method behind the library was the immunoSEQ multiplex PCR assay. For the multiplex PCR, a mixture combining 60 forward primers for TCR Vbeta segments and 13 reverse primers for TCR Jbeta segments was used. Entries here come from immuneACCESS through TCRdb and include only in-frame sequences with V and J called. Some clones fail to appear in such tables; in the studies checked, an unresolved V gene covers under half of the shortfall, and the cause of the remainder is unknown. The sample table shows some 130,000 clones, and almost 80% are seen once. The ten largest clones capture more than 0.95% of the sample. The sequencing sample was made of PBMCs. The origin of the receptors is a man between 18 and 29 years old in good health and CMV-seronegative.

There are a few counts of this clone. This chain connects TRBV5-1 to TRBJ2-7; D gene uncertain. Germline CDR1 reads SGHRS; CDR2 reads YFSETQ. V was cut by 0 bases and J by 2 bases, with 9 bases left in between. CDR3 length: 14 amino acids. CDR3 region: CASSLAPRPYEQYF. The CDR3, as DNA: TGCGCCAGCAGCTTGGCCCCGAGGCCCTACGAGCAGTACTTC.

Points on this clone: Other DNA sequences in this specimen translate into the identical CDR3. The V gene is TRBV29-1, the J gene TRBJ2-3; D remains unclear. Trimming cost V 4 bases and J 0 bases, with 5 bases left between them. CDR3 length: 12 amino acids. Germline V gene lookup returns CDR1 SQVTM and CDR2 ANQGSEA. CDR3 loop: CSVAGSTDTQYF. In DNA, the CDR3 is TGCAGCGTTGCTGGCAGCACAGATACGCAGTATTTT.

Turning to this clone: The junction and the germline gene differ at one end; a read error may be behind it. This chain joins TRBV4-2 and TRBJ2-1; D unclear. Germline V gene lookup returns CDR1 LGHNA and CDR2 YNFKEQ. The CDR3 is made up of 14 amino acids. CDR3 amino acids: CASSQEMGYSEQFF. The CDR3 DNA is TGTGCCAGCAGCCAAGAGATGGGCTACAGTGAGCAGTTCTTC.

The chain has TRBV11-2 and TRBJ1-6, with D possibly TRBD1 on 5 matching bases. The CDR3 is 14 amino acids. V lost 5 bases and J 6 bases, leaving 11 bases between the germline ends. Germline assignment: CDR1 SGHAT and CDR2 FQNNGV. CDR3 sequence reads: CASSPKRGNSPLHF. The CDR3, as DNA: TGTGCCAGCAGCCCAAAAAGGGGTAATTCACCCCTCCACTTT.

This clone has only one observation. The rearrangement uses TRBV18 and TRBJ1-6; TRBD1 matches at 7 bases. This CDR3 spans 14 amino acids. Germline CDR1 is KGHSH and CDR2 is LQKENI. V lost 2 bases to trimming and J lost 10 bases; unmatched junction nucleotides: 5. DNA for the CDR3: TGTGCCAGCTCACCAAAGGGGGCCGGCTCACCCCTCCACTTT. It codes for CASSPKGAGSPLHF.

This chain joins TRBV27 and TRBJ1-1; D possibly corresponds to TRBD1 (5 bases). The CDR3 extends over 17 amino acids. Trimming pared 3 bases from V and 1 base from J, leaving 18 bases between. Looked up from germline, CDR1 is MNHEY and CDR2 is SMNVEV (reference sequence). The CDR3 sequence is CASSFKGRGVGNTEAFF. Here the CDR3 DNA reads TGTGCCAGCAGTTTTAAAGGTAGGGGCGTTGGGAACACTGAAGCTTTCTTT.

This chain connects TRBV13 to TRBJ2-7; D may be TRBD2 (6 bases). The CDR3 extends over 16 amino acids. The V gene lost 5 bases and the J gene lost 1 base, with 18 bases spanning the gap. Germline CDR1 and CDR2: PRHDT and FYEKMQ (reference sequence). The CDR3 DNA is TGTGCCAGCAGCAAAAACCGGGACGGGGGATCCTACGAGCAGTACTTC. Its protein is CASSKNRDGGSYEQYF.

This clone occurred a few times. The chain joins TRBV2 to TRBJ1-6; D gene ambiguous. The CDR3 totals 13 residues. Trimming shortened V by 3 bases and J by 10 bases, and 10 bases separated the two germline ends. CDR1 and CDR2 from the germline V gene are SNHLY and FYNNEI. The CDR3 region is CASSEGSRSPLHF. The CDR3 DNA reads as TGTGCCAGCAGTGAGGGCAGTAGGTCACCCCTCCACTTT.

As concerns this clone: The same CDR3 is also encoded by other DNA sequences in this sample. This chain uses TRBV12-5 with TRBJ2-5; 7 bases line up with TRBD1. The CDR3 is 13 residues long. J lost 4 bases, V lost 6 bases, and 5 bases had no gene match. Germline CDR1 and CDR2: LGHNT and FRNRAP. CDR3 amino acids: CASGTGSGETQYF. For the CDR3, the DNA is TGTGCTAGTGGGACAGGGTCGGGAGAGACCCAGTACTTC.

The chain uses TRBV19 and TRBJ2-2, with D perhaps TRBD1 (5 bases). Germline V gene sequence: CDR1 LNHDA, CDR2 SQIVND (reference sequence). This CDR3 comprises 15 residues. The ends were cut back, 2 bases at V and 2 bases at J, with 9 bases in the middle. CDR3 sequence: CASSIFRANTGELFF. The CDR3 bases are TGTGCCAGTAGTATATTCAGGGCTAACACCGGGGAGCTGTTTTTT.

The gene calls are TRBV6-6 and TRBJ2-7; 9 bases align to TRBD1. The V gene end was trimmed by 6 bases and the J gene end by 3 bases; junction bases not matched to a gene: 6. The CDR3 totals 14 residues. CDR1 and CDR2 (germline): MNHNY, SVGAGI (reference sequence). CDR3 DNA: TGTGCCAGCAGACAGGGACAGGGAGGCTACGAGCAGTACTTC. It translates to CASRQGQGGYEQYF.

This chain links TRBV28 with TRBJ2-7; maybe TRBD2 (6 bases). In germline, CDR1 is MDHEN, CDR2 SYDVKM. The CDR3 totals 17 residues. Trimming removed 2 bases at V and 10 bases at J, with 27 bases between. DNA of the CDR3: TGTGCCAGCAGTTTACGGACGGCTGGTCCCCGGGGGAGAGGACAGTACTTC. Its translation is CASSLRTAGPRGRGQYF.

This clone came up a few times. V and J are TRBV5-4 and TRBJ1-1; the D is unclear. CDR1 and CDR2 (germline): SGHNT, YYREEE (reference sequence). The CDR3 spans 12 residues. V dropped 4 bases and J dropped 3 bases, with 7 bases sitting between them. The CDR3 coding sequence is TGTGCCAGCAGCCTTGGAGACACTGAAGCTTTCTTT. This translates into CASSLGDTEAFF.

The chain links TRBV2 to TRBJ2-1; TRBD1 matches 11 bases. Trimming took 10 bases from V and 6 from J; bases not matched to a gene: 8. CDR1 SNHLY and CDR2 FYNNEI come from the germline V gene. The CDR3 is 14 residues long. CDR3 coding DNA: TGTGCCACCCTCCAGGGACAGGGGGTCAATGAGCAGTTCTTC. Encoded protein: CATLQGQGVNEQFF.

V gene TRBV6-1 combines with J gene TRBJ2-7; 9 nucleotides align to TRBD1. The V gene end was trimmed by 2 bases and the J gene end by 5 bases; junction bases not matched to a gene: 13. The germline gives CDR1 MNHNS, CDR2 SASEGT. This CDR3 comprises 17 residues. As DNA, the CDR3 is TGTGCCAGCAGTGAATACTATTTGCGGGACAGGGAGGACGAGCAGTACTTC. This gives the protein CASSEYYLRDREDEQYF.

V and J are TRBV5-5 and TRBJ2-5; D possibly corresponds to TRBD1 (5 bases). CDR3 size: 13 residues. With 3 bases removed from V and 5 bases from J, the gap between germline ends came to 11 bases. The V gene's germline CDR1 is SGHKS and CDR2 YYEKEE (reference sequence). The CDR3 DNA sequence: TGTGCCAGCAGCTCGTGGGGCGTGGAGACCCAGTACTTC. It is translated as CASSSWGVETQYF.

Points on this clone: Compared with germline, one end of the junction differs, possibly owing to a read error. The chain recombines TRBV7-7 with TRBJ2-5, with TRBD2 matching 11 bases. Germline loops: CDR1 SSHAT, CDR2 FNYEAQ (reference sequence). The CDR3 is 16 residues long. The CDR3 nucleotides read TGTGCTAGCAGCCCGGTGACTAGCGGGGCCCGGGAGACCCAGTACTTC. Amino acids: CASSPVTSGARETQYF.

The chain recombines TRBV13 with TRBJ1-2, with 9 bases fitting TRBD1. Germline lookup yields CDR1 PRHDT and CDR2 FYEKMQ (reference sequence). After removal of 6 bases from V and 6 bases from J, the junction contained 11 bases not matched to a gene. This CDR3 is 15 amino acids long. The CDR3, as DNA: TGTGCCAGCAGGTCGGGACAGGGCGTTATGCATGGCTACACCTTC. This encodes CASRSGQGVMHGYTF. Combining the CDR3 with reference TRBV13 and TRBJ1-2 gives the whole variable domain AAGVIQSPRHLIKEKRETATLKCYPIPRHDTVYWYQQGPGQDPQFLISFYEKMQSDKGSIPDRFSAQQFSDYHSELNMSSLELGDSALYFCASRSGQGVMHGYTFGSGTRLTVV.

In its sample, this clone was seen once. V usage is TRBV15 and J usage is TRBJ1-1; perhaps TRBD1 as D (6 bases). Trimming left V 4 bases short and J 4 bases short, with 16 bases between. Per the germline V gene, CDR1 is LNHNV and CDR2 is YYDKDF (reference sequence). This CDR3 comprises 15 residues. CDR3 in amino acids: CATSKGGAVSTEAFF. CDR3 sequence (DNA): TGTGCCACCAGCAAAGGGGGTGCCGTTAGCACTGAAGCTTTCTTT.

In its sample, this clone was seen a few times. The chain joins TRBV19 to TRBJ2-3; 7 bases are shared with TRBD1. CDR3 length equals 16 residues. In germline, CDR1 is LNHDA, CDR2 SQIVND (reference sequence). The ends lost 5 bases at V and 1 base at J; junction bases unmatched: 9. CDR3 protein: CASSPTPGQGTDTQYF. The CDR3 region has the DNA TGTGCCAGTAGTCCAACCCCCGGACAGGGCACAGATACGCAGTATTTT.

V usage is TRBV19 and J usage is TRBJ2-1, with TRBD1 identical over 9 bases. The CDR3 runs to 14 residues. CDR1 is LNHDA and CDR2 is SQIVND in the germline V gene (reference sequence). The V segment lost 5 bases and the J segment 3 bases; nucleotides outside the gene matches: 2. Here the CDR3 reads CASSWGQGYNEQFF. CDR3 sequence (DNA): TGTGCCAGTAGTTGGGGACAGGGCTACAATGAGCAGTTCTTC.

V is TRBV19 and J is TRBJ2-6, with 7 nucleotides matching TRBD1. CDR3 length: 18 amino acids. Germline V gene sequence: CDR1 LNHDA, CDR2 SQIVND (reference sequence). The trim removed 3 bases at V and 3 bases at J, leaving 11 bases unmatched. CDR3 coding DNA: TGTGCCAGTAGTATGGGCTATCCTCAGGGGGTTGGGGCCAACGTCCTGACTTTC. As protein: CASSMGYPQGVGANVLTF.

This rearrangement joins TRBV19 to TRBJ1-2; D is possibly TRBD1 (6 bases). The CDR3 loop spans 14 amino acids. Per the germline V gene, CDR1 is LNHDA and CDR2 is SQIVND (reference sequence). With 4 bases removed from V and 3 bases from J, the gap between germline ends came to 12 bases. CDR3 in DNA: TGTGCCAGTAGTACTACAGGGAGGGACTATGGCTACACCTTC. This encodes CASSTTGRDYGYTF.

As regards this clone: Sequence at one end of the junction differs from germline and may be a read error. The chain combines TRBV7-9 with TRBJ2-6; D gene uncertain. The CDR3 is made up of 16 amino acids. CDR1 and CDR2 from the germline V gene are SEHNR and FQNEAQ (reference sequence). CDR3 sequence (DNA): TGTTCCAGCAGCCCCTACGGTCTCTCTGGGGCCAACGTCCTGACTTTC. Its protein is CSSSPYGLSGANVLTF.

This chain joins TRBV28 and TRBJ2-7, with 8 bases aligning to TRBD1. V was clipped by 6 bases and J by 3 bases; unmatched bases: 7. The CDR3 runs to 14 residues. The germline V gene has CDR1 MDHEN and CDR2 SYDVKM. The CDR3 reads CASRSGTGVYEQYF. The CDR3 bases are TGTGCCAGCAGATCCGGGACAGGCGTCTACGAGCAGTACTTC.

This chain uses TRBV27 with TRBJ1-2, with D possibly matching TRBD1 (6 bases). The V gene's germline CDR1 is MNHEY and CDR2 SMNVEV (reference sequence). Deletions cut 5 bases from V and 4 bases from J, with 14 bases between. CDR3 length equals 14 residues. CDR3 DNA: TGTGCCAGCAGTCAACAGGGTCGGGGCTATGGCTACACCTTC. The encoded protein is CASSQQGRGYGYTF.